These 24 T cell receptor beta chains were all obtained from the same sample, sequenced in a study of blood T cell repertoires in COVID-19. Repertoires were generated with immunoSEQ multiplex PCR, while TCRdb's copy carries only in-frame clones and drops some. Of 150,000 to 200,000 clones listed, approximately 86% are singletons. The source material was PBMCs or T cells enriched from blood (not recorded which). These receptors all come from a middle-aged woman in a cohort exposed to, infected with or recovered from COVID-19 (not recorded which).

This chain connects TRBV4-1 to TRBJ2-1, with D possibly TRBD2 on 6 matching bases. The CDR3 sequence is 14 residues long. Germline V gene lookup returns CDR1 MGHRA and CDR2 YSYEKL. V shed 2 bases and J shed 9 bases, with 14 bases lying between them. This CDR3 reads CASSQPPISGEQFF. The DNA of the CDR3 is TGCGCCAGCAGCCAACCACCCATTAGCGGTGAGCAGTTCTTC.

The V call is TRBV7-9, the J call TRBJ2-3; D perhaps matches TRBD1 (6 bases). CDR1 SEHNR and CDR2 FQNEAQ come from the germline V gene (reference sequence). Trimming took off 6 bases at V and 2 bases at J, with 12 bases between the two ends. The length of the CDR3 is 14 residues. The CDR3 nucleotides read TGTGCCAGCAGGGACAGCCCTGCCACAGATACGCAGTATTTT. It yields the protein CASRDSPATDTQYF.

The rearrangement links TRBV29-1 to TRBJ2-5; the D gene is possibly TRBD1 (6 bases). The CDR3 is 16 amino acids. The germline gives CDR1 SQVTM, CDR2 ANQGSEA. V was pared by 7 bases and J by 4 bases, with 25 bases between. The CDR3 sequence is CSARRSGAWTTETQYF. The CDR3 DNA is TGCAGCGCGAGACGGTCAGGGGCATGGACCACAGAGACCCAGTACTTC.

This clone was seen a few times. This chain uses TRBV28 with TRBJ1-1, with D possibly being TRBD1 (6 bases). CDR1 and CDR2 (germline): MDHEN, SYDVKM. This CDR3 contains 11 residues. Deletions cut 7 bases from V and 11 bases from J, with 14 bases between. The CDR3 coding sequence is TGTGCCAGCAAACTGGGACAAGAGGCTTTCTTT. This codes for CASKLGQEAFF.

This clone was picked up a small number of times. The chain recombines TRBV6-5 with TRBJ2-3; 8 bases map to TRBD1. CDR1 is MNHEY and CDR2 is SVGAGI in the germline V gene. Losses at the gene ends were 10 bases for V and 4 bases for J; bases not matched to a gene: 7. The CDR3 loop spans 13 amino acids. The CDR3 nucleotides read TGTGCCACCCTTTTGACAGGGGCAGATACGCAGTATTTT. As protein: CATLLTGADTQYF.

This chain links TRBV7-2 with TRBJ2-7; no clear D. Germline values: CDR1 SGHTA, CDR2 FQGNSA. The CDR3 spans 15 residues. The V gene lost 1 base and the J gene lost 3 bases, with 13 bases spanning the gap. CDR3 nucleotide sequence: TGTGCCAGCAGCTTAGGCGGAGACGCAGTCTACGAGCAGTACTTC. This sequence encodes CASSLGGDAVYEQYF. The variable domain in full, completed from reference TRBV7-2 and TRBJ2-7, reads GAGVSQSPSNKVTEKGKDVELRCDPISGHTALYWYRQSLGQGLEFLIYFQGNSAPDKSGLPSDRFSAERTGGSVSTLTIQRTQQEDSAVYLCASSLGGDAVYEQYFGPGTRLTVT.

In DNA form, the CDR3 reads TGTGCCACCAGCGTACACAGGGGTAGCGAGGGGTTTGAGACCCAGTACTTC. Amino acid sequence: CATSVHRGSEGFETQYF. The chain combines TRBV15 with TRBJ2-5; 7 bases fit TRBD1. V lost 5 bases to trimming and J lost 5 bases; unmatched junction nucleotides: 17. There are 17 residues in the CDR3. Germline V gives CDR1 LNHNV, CDR2 YYDKDF (reference sequence).

V and J are TRBV30 and TRBJ1-5, with 7 positions matching TRBD1. J gave up 5 bases and V 2 bases, and 6 bases lay outside the gene matches. This CDR3 is 14 amino acids long. CDR1 and CDR2 (germline): GTSNPN, SVGIG (reference sequence). The CDR3 DNA follows: TGTGCCTGGAGTTTAGGGACAGCGGATCAGCCCCAGCATTTT. Amino acid sequence: CAWSLGTADQPQHF.

The chain recombines TRBV13 with TRBJ1-4; D possibly corresponds to TRBD1 (5 bases). V lost 4 bases, J lost 5 bases, and 14 bases lay in between. The CDR3 covers 15 residues. CDR1 and CDR2 (germline): PRHDT, FYEKMQ (reference sequence). DNA of the CDR3: TGTGCCAGCAGCTCGCGGGGCAACTTGAATGAAAAACTGTTTTTT. As protein: CASSSRGNLNEKLFF.

The chain carries TRBV29-1 and TRBJ1-1, with 8 bases matching TRBD1. The germline gives CDR1 SQVTM, CDR2 ANQGSEA. The CDR3 spans 14 residues. The V and J ends lost 4 bases and 0 bases, in that order; junction bases with no gene match: 4. CDR3 sequence: CSVGGDRMNTEAFF. CDR3 bases: TGCAGCGTTGGGGGGGACAGGATGAACACTGAAGCTTTCTTT.

This chain joins TRBV4-1 and TRBJ2-5; 7 positions agree with TRBD2. Germline lookup yields CDR1 MGHRA and CDR2 YSYEKL. With 5 bases clipped from V and 2 bases from J, the junction kept 11 bases outside the gene matches. The CDR3 runs to 16 residues. The CDR3 DNA sequence: TGCGCCAGCAGCGGACCCCCCGCGGGGGTACAAGAGACCCAGTACTTC. It yields the protein CASSGPPAGVQETQYF.

In its sample, this clone was seen a few times. This chain uses TRBV6-2 or TRBV6-3 with TRBJ1-1, with 8 bases lining up with TRBD1. CDR1 and CDR2 (germline): MNHEY, SVGEGT. V shed 7 bases, J shed 4 bases, and the junction held 17 bases outside the gene matches. This CDR3 comprises 17 residues. The CDR3 here is CASTPRGRGLRSTEAFF. The DNA of the CDR3 is TGTGCCAGCACCCCCCGGGGCAGGGGGCTGAGGAGCACTGAAGCTTTCTTT.

CDR3 protein: CASSLTNTGELFF. The CDR3 nucleotides are TGTGCCAGCAGTCTGACTAACACCGGGGAGCTGTTTTTT. The V and J genes are TRBV12-3 or TRBV12-4 and TRBJ2-2; D call uncertain. V lost 5 bases and J 2 bases, leaving 6 bases between the germline ends. The length of the CDR3 is 13 residues.

In its sample, this clone was seen a few times. The J gene is TRBJ2-3, the V gene TRBV6-2 or TRBV6-3; TRBD2 aligns across 8 bases. V shed 2 bases, J shed 2 bases, and the junction held 6 bases outside the gene matches. CDR1 is MNHEY and CDR2 is SVGEGT in the germline V gene. The CDR3 contains 16 residues. The DNA for the CDR3 is TGTGCCAGCAGTTACATCCCGGGACTAGACACAGATACGCAGTATTTT. Translation gives CASSYIPGLDTDTQYF.

The chain combines TRBV7-2 with TRBJ2-5; D may be TRBD2 (6 bases). Trimming removed 5 bases at V and 5 bases at J, with 15 bases between. Germline CDR1 reads SGHTA; CDR2 reads FQGNSA. This CDR3 is built from 14 residues. The CDR3 region is CASSRRDPRETQYF. The DNA for the CDR3 is TGTGCCAGCAGCAGGAGGGACCCTCGTGAGACCCAGTACTTC.

The chain links TRBV10-3 to TRBJ2-7; 8 bases map to TRBD1. The CDR3 has 15 residues. The V and J ends lost 6 bases and 4 bases, in that order; junction bases with no gene match: 11. Germline V gene lookup returns CDR1 ENHRY and CDR2 SYGVKD. The CDR3 DNA reads TGTGCCATCAGACCCCGGACAGGGCGGTCATACGAGCAGTACTTC. This translates into CAIRPRTGRSYEQYF.

The chain couples TRBV27 to TRBJ2-4; D unclear. The germline gives CDR1 MNHEY, CDR2 SMNVEV (reference sequence). This CDR3 spans 14 amino acids. Deletions cut 9 bases from V and 0 bases from J, with 12 bases between. CDR3 region: CASCATRAKNIQYF. CDR3 nucleotide sequence: TGTGCCAGTTGTGCGACAAGAGCCAAAAACATTCAGTACTTC.

This rearrangement joins TRBV9 to TRBJ2-3, with TRBD1 matching 7 bases. V was clipped by 2 bases and J by 0 bases; unmatched bases: 6. CDR1 and CDR2 from the germline V gene are SGDLS and YYNGEE. The CDR3 consists of 16 residues. The CDR3: CASSVTGAPSTDTQYF. The CDR3 bases are TGTGCCAGCAGCGTTACAGGGGCGCCCAGCACAGATACGCAGTATTTT.

Comments on this clone: The same CDR3 can be traced to other DNA sequences in this sample. This sequence joins TRBV27 and TRBJ1-2; 10 nucleotides agree with TRBD1. Per the germline V gene, CDR1 is MNHEY and CDR2 is SMNVEV (reference sequence). Unmatched junction bases numbered 2, after V lost 5 bases and J lost 5 bases. CDR3 length: 13 amino acids. CDR3 DNA: TGTGCCAGCAGTAGGGACAGGGGTTATGGCTACACCTTC. Residues: CASSRDRGYGYTF.

The J gene is TRBJ2-3, the V gene TRBV29-1, with 10 positions matching TRBD2. Losses at the gene ends were 3 bases for V and 4 bases for J; bases not matched to a gene: 4. Germline V gene sequence: CDR1 SQVTM, CDR2 ANQGSEA. The CDR3 length is 14 residues. CDR3 sequence: CSVEGLARADTQYF. In nucleotides, the CDR3 is TGCAGCGTTGAGGGACTAGCGAGGGCAGATACGCAGTATTTT.

There are a few counts of this clone. CDR3 DNA sequence: TGTGCCACCAGTGATTTAAGCGTCTCACGGGGATTTCATTATGGCTACACCTTC. This translates into CATSDLSVSRGFHYGYTF. The rearrangement links TRBV24-1 to TRBJ1-2; D gene ambiguous. The V and J ends lost 1 base and 5 bases respectively, with 22 bases between them. Germline V gene data show CDR1 as KGHDR and CDR2 as SFDVKD. The CDR3 extends over 18 amino acids.

This clone was picked up one time. The rearrangement uses TRBV5-4 and TRBJ2-1, with 8 bases aligning to TRBD1. The CDR3 totals 15 residues. CDR1 is SGHNT, CDR2 YYREEE, per germline (reference sequence). Germline trimming cut 0 bases from V and 8 bases from J; bases unmatched to any gene: 7. The CDR3 sequence is CASSLEQGGGDEQFF. The CDR3 DNA is TGTGCCAGCAGCTTGGAACAGGGGGGAGGCGATGAGCAGTTCTTC.

This chain joins TRBV2 and TRBJ2-7; 9 nucleotides line up with TRBD1. Germline V gene lookup returns CDR1 SNHLY and CDR2 FYNNEI. The CDR3 contains 15 residues. Losses at the gene ends were 3 bases for V and 4 bases for J; bases not matched to a gene: 7. CDR3 in DNA: TGTGCCAGCAGTGACACAAACGGACAGGGGTACGAGCAGTACTTC. This encodes CASSDTNGQGYEQYF.

This chain links TRBV27 with TRBJ2-7; a weak D match, TRBD2 (5 bases). The CDR3 consists of 13 residues. Germline V CDR1 and CDR2: MNHEY, SMNVEV (reference sequence). V lost 5 bases, J lost 7 bases, and 15 bases lay in between. This chain's CDR3 is CASSKTGPGEQYF. DNA for the CDR3: TGTGCCAGCAGTAAAACGGGCCCGGGGGAGCAGTACTTC.